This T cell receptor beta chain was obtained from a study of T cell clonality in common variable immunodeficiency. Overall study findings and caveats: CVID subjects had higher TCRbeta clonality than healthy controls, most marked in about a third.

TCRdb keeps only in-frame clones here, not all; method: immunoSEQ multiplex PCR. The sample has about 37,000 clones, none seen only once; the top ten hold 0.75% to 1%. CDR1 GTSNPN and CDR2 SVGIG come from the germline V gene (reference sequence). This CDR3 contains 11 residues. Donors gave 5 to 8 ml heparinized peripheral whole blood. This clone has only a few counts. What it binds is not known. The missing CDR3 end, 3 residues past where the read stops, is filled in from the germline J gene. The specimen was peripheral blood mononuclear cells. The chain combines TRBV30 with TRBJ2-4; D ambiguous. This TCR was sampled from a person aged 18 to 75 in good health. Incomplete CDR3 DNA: TGTGCCTGGAGCCGCCTCTATGGT. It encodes CAWSRLYG. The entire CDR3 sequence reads CAWSRLYGQYF.